This is a list of T cell receptor beta chains from one sample in a study of T cell responses to AZD1222 COVID-19 vaccine. Produced via immunoSEQ multiplex PCR; TCRdb's table is partial and in-frame only. The repertoire holds 110,000 to 150,000 clones, with 70% to 90% as singletons. The sequenced sample was peripheral blood, obtained on day 0 of AZD1222 vaccination. The receptors come from an adult in good health. Each CDR3 is given with its conserved first and last residue. D genes are given only for firm matches. The size field is filled for only some rows; it gives once, few, many or a size class.

J gene	D gene	clone size	V gene	CDR3 DNA	CDR3 protein
TRBJ1-1	-	few	TRBV30	TGTGCCTGGATGGGGGGAAAAAACACTGAAGCTTTCTTT	CAWMGGKNTEAFF
TRBJ1-2	-	-	TRBV4-1	TGCGCCAGCAGCCAATCAGGAAGGGGGGCAGGTGGCTACACCTTC	CASSQSGRGAGGYTF
TRBJ1-2	-	-	TRBV19	TGTGCCAGTAGTATAAGGAAATACTATGGCTACACCTTC	CASSIRKYYGYTF
TRBJ1-4	TRBD1	-	TRBV6-5	TGTGCCAGCAGGAGGGGGCATAATGAAAAACTGTTTTTT	CASRRGHNEKLFF
TRBJ2-1	TRBD2	-	TRBV15	TGTGCCACCAGCAGAGGAGGAGGGATTGCGGGAGGTATGTACAATGAGCAGTTCTTC	CATSRGGGIAGGMYNEQFF
TRBJ2-7	-	-	TRBV6-5	TGTGCCAGCGCCTTAGGGTACGAGCAGTACTTC	CASALGYEQYF
TRBJ2-2	TRBD1	-	TRBV5-4	TGTGCCAGCAGCTTGAGACAGGGGGCGATCGGGGAGCTGTTTTTT	CASSLRQGAIGELFF
TRBJ1-3	TRBD1	-	TRBV28	TGTGCCAGCAGCCCTCCGGGACAGGGGACGGACACCATATATTTT	CASSPPGQGTDTIYF
TRBJ2-4	TRBD2	-	TRBV30	TGTGCCTGGAGTGTACCCGGGGGGAACATTCAGTACTTC	CAWSVPGGNIQYF
TRBJ1-1	TRBD1	-	TRBV2	TGTGCCAGCATGCGGGACAGGGGAGGAGGCACTGAAGCTTTCTTT	CASMRDRGGGTEAFF
TRBJ1-4	TRBD1	-	TRBV7-8	TGTGCCAGCAGCCCCGGGACAGGGAGGGAAAAACTGTTTTTT	CASSPGTGREKLFF
TRBJ2-7	TRBD2	-	TRBV7-9	TGTGCCAGCAACATGGGACTAGCGGGAGACGAGCAGTACTTC	CASNMGLAGDEQYF
TRBJ2-1	-	-	TRBV11-3	TGTGCCAGCAGCTTAGCCGGGGCCACCTACAATGAGCAGTTCTTC	CASSLAGATYNEQFF
TRBJ2-7	-	-	TRBV2	TGTGCCAGCAGTCTCTCCTACGAGCAGTACTTC	CASSLSYEQYF
TRBJ2-1	TRBD2	-	TRBV5-1	TGCGCCAGCAGCTTACTAGCGGGAGGCCCGGGTGAGCAGTTCTTC	CASSLLAGGPGEQFF
TRBJ2-2	-	few	TRBV28	TGTGCCAGCAGTCCTGACACCGGGGAGCTGTTTTTT	CASSPDTGELFF